Each of the 18 T cell receptor beta chains below was sequenced from the same sample in a study of T cells after yellow fever vaccination. TCRdb re-derived calls from the 5' RACE reads in MiXCR, one entry per CDR3 protein. The data contain 450,000 to 650,000 distinct CDR3 sequences, roughly a fifth of them seen just once; the ten biggest clones take up roughly a sixth. The sample consisted of PBMCs, taken around 3 weeks after the first yellow fever vaccination. These TCRs come from a man aged 18 to 30 who received the YFV17D yellow fever vaccine.

This clonotype turned up a few times. This chain uses TRBV12-3 or TRBV12-4 with TRBJ1-1; 7 bases are a match to TRBD1. V gave up 5 bases and J gave up 4 bases; unmatched junction bases: 10. The CDR3 is 15 residues long. CDR3 in amino acids: CASSKHRGGGTEAFF. The CDR3 DNA is TGTGCCAGCAGTAAACACCGAGGGGGCGGCACTGAAGCTTTCTTT.

V and J are TRBV20-1 and TRBJ2-1, with TRBD1 matching over 10 bases. The V gene end was trimmed by 5 bases and the J gene end by 7 bases; junction bases not matched to a gene: 11. CDR3 size: 15 residues. Germline V lookup: CDR1 DFQATT, CDR2 SNEGSKA (reference sequence). CDR3 nucleotides: TGCAGTGCTTCCCTGACAGGGGGCTTACGGAATGAGCAGTTCTTC. Translating gives CSASLTGGLRNEQFF.

This clonotype was observed a single time. The genes are TRBV6-1 and TRBJ1-2; the match to TRBD1 covers 7 bases. The CDR3 sequence is 13 residues long. V trimming: 6 bases; J trimming: 2 bases; junction bases outside the gene matches: 3. The V gene's germline CDR1 is MNHNS and CDR2 SASEGT. The CDR3 bases are TGTGCCAGCAGAACACAGGGGAACTATGGCTACACCTTC. Translation gives CASRTQGNYGYTF.

Ten or more counts support this clonotype. The chain couples TRBV29-1 to TRBJ2-5; TRBD2 agrees at 8 bases. CDR1 is SQVTM, CDR2 ANQGSEA, per germline. CDR3 size: 15 residues. J gave up 4 bases and V 1 base, and 8 bases lay outside the gene matches. CDR3 region: CSVEVPAGARETQYF. Written as DNA, the CDR3 is TGCAGCGTTGAAGTCCCAGCGGGGGCTCGAGAGACCCAGTACTTC.

For this clonotype: This may arise from a read error, as a much more abundant clone is one base away. The CDR3 bases are TGTGCCAGCAGCCCGACAGGGTTCGGGGAGCTGTTTTTT. Translated: CASSPTGFGELFF. This chain uses TRBV12-3 or TRBV12-4 with TRBJ2-2; 7 bases fit TRBD1. V lost 6 bases and J lost 7; bases outside the gene matches: 5. The CDR3 extends over 13 amino acids.

The rearrangement joins TRBV7-8 to TRBJ2-2; D is perhaps TRBD2 (6 bases). This CDR3 has 15 residues. Trimming took off 3 bases at V and 0 bases at J, with 8 bases between the two ends. In germline, CDR1 is SGHVS, CDR2 FQNEAQ. CDR3 nucleotide sequence: TGTGCCAGCAGCTTGCGGACTACGAACACCGGGGAGCTGTTTTTT. Protein: CASSLRTTNTGELFF.

To note about this clonotype: This likely comes from a read error, as the CDR3 has no conserved phenylalanine or tryptophan at its end. No DNA is shown, since the ends of the CDR3 on it are uncertain; the CDR3 is the one TCRdb lists. CDR3 loop: CASSPHRDGSS. The chain employs TRBV5-6 and TRBJ1-1. Ends included, the CDR3 has 11 residues. Germline CDR1 reads SGHDT; CDR2 reads YYEEEE.

In its sample, this clonotype was seen once. The chain carries TRBV7-2 and TRBJ2-1; the match to TRBD2 covers 8 bases. CDR1 and CDR2 from the germline V gene are SGHTA and FQGNSA. There are 13 residues in the CDR3. V lost 5 bases, J lost 5 bases, and 2 bases stayed unmatched. For the CDR3, the DNA is TGTGCCAGCAGCAGACTAGCGAACAATGAGCAGTTCTTC. Its protein product is CASSRLANNEQFF.

This sequence joins TRBV12-3 or TRBV12-4 and TRBJ2-3; possibly TRBD1 or TRBD2 for D (5 bases each). The CDR3 spans 16 residues. Trimming stripped 5 bases from V and 1 base from J, with 16 bases between. The CDR3 nucleotides are TGTGCCAGCAGTGAGGGGTCTTATTTTCGCACAGATACGCAGTATTTT. Protein sequence: CASSEGSYFRTDTQYF.

In this sample, this clonotype turned up a few times. J is TRBJ1-5 and V is TRBV19, with 8 nucleotides matching TRBD1. J lost 6 bases, V lost 7 bases, and 11 bases had no gene match. CDR3 length: 15 amino acids. In germline, CDR1 is LNHDA, CDR2 SQIVND (reference sequence). CDR3 DNA: TGTGCCAGTACCTCCACACAGGGGGTTCTTCAGCCCCAGCATTTT. It specifies CASTSTQGVLQPQHF.

The chain uses TRBV4-1 and TRBJ2-3; a possible D gene is TRBD1 (6 bases). Trimming took off 1 base at V and 9 bases at J, with 14 bases between the two ends. The CDR3 has 14 amino acids. Germline V CDR1 and CDR2: MGHRA, YSYEKL. CDR3 nucleotide sequence: TGCGCCAGCAGCCAAGCAAGGACAGAAGTGACGCAGTATTTT. This translates into CASSQARTEVTQYF.

The chain recombines TRBV7-2 with TRBJ1-2, with 9 positions matching TRBD1. The CDR3 is made up of 13 amino acids. V was clipped by 5 bases and J by 8 bases; unmatched bases: 6. Germline V lookup: CDR1 SGHTA, CDR2 FQGNSA. The CDR3 nucleotides read TGTGCCAGCAGCACAGGGGGCCGGTTCGGCTACACCTTC. Its translation is CASSTGGRFGYTF. The full variable domain, rest sourced from reference TRBV7-2 and TRBJ1-2, is GAGVSQSPSNKVTEKGKDVELRCDPISGHTALYWYRQSLGQGLEFLIYFQGNSAPDKSGLPSDRFSAERTGGSVSTLTIQRTQQEDSAVYLCASSTGGRFGYTFGSGTRLTVV.

This clonotype was picked up a small number of times. The chain couples TRBV11-2 to TRBJ1-6; D unclear. Germline V CDR1 and CDR2: SGHAT, FQNNGV. Trimming stripped 2 bases from V and 9 bases from J, with 11 bases between. CDR3 length: 14 amino acids. The CDR3 sequence is CASSLMITTSPLHF. DNA for the CDR3: TGTGCCAGCAGCTTAATGATTACAACTTCACCCCTCCACTTT.

The chain employs TRBV7-2 and TRBJ2-1, with D maybe TRBD2 (5 bases). The germline gives CDR1 SGHTA, CDR2 FQGNSA. V lost 9 bases to trimming and J lost 0 bases, with 9 bases between them. The CDR3 consists of 13 residues. CDR3 nucleotides: TGTGCCAGTCAGCGGATCTCCTACAATGAGCAGTTCTTC. It yields the protein CASQRISYNEQFF.

This sequence joins TRBV10-2 and TRBJ1-2, with D unresolved. Deletions cut 8 bases from V and 4 bases from J, with 23 bases between. The CDR3 sequence is 16 residues long. Germline-derived CDR1 and CDR2 are WSHSY and SAAADI. CDR3 sequence (DNA): TGCGCCAGCGGAGGCGGCACATCAGTTTCCTTCTATGGCTACACCTTC. The encoded protein is CASGGGTSVSFYGYTF.

This clonotype was observed a few times. The rearrangement links TRBV5-1 to TRBJ2-7; D gene unclear. Trimming removed 0 bases from V and 3 bases from J, with 7 bases in between. Germline CDR1 SGHRS, CDR2 YFSETQ. The CDR3 length is 13 residues. CDR3 loop: CASSLERVYEQYF. The CDR3 DNA reads as TGCGCCAGCAGCTTGGAAAGGGTCTACGAGCAGTACTTC.

The rearrangement links TRBV3-1 to TRBJ1-1; D is perhaps TRBD1 (5 bases). Germline values: CDR1 LGHDT, CDR2 YNNKEL (reference sequence). The V gene lost 4 bases and the J gene lost 1 base, with 13 bases spanning the gap. The CDR3 loop spans 15 amino acids. CDR3 amino acids: CASSLMLGGNTEAFF. CDR3 coding DNA: TGTGCCAGCAGCCTTATGCTCGGGGGGAACACTGAAGCTTTCTTT.

This clonotype was picked up many times. J is TRBJ1-2 and V is TRBV25-1; D is ambiguous. Trimming pared 1 base from V and 8 bases from J, leaving 17 bases between. The CDR3 is 15 residues long. The germline gives CDR1 MGHDK, CDR2 SYGVNS. The CDR3 protein is CASSESSGFSYGYTF. CDR3 in DNA: TGTGCCAGCAGTGAATCGTCGGGCTTCTCTTACGGCTACACCTTC.